Shown below are 32 T cell receptor beta chains from a single sample sequenced in a study of T cell responses to AZD1222 COVID-19 vaccine. The assay was immunoSEQ multiplex PCR, and TCRdb's table has in-frame clones only and misses some. Of 180,000 or so clones listed, roughly 92% are singletons. The sequencing used peripheral blood, collected on day 0 of AZD1222 vaccination. The receptor source for this set is an adult in good health.

This rearrangement joins TRBV7-9 to TRBJ1-1; D possibly corresponds to TRBD1 (5 bases). CDR1 is SEHNR and CDR2 is FQNEAQ in the germline V gene (reference sequence). This CDR3 region has 17 residues. Between the trimmed V and J ends, which lost 7 bases and 1 base, there was a span of 22 bases. This CDR3 reads CASTEQGGEAANTEAFF. CDR3 nucleotides: TGTGCCAGCACGGAGCAGGGAGGGGAGGCCGCGAACACTGAAGCTTTCTTT.

V usage is TRBV7-9 and J usage is TRBJ1-4, with D perhaps matching TRBD1 (6 bases). The CDR3 is made up of 17 amino acids. Trimming removed 1 base at V and 7 bases at J, with 19 bases between. Germline V gene lookup returns CDR1 SEHNR and CDR2 FQNEAQ (reference sequence). In DNA form, the CDR3 reads TGTGCCAGCAGCTTAGGTTCGACAGGAGACCCTATTGAAAAACTGTTTTTT. Its translation: CASSLGSTGDPIEKLFF.

The CDR3 DNA reads TGTGCCAGCAGGATAGATAGCACAGATACGCAGTATTTT. Translated, it gives CASRIDSTDTQYF. The chain employs TRBV28 and TRBJ2-3; D is undetermined. The CDR3 is 13 residues long. Per germline, CDR1 MDHEN and CDR2 SYDVKM. V was pared by 6 bases and J by 0 bases, with 7 bases between. Together with reference TRBV28 and TRBJ2-3, the CDR3 gives the full variable domain: DVKVTQSSRYLVKRTGEKVFLECVQDMDHENMFWYRQDPGLGLRLIYFSYDVKMKEKGDIPEGYSVSREKKERFSLILESASTNQTSMYLCASRIDSTDTQYFGPGTRLTVL.

This chain joins TRBV25-1 and TRBJ2-1; 7 bases are a match to TRBD1. V gave up 5 bases and J gave up 9 bases; unmatched junction bases: 7. Germline CDR1 MGHDK, CDR2 SYGVNS. The CDR3 runs 13 residues. The CDR3 DNA is TGTGCCAGCAGTCACAGGGGATACTCTGAGCAGTTCTTC. Protein product: CASSHRGYSEQFF.

The rearrangement links TRBV3-1 (or the pseudogene TRBV3-2) to TRBJ1-4; 7 positions agree with TRBD1. The CDR3 extends over 18 amino acids. With 1 base clipped from V and 2 bases from J, the junction kept 10 bases outside the gene matches. Germline V gene sequence: CDR1 LGHDT, CDR2 YNNKEL (reference sequence). DNA for the CDR3: TGTGCCAGCAGCCAAGGGGTTGGGAAACAGGGGACTAATGAAAAACTGTTTTTT. Translation: CASSQGVGKQGTNEKLFF.

The chain employs TRBV7-9 and TRBJ2-7; D call uncertain. V was cut by 7 bases and J by 0 bases, with 13 bases left in between. CDR1 SEHNR and CDR2 FQNEAQ come from the germline V gene (reference sequence). This CDR3 comprises 14 residues. CDR3 nucleotides: TGTGCCAGCACCCTTGGAGAACTCTCCTACGAGCAGTACTTC. Its translation is CASTLGELSYEQYF. The entire variable domain, with the rest obtained from reference TRBV7-9 and TRBJ2-7, is as follows: DTGVSQNPRHKITKRGQNVTFRCDPISEHNRLYWYRQTLGQGPEFLTYFQNEAQLEKSRLLSDRFSAERPKGSFSTLEIQRTEQGDSAMYLCASTLGELSYEQYFGPGTRLTVT.

The CDR3 is CASSEGFGEKLFF. The CDR3 DNA reads as TGTGCCAGCAGTGAAGGGTTTGGGGAAAAACTGTTTTTT. The chain recombines TRBV6-4 with TRBJ1-4; D is uncertain. CDR3 length equals 13 residues. Germline lookup yields CDR1 MRHNA and CDR2 SNTAGT. Trimming left V 3 bases short and J 8 bases short, with 10 bases between.

The rearrangement joins TRBV24-1 to TRBJ2-7; 10 bases are a match to TRBD1. From germline, CDR1 is KGHDR and CDR2 SFDVKD. This CDR3 contains 16 residues. J gave up 4 bases and V 4 bases, and 9 bases lay outside the gene matches. CDR3 sequence (DNA): TGTGCCACCAGTGAGTCCCGGGACAGGGGACATTACGAGCAGTACTTC. This codes for CATSESRDRGHYEQYF.

The genes are TRBV19 and TRBJ1-1; 9 bases match TRBD1. The CDR3 totals 14 residues. V was clipped by 3 bases and J by 11 bases; unmatched bases: 10. Germline CDR1 LNHDA, CDR2 SQIVND (reference sequence). The CDR3 DNA reads TGTGCCAGTAGTATTCAAGGGACAGGGAAGGTCGCTTTCTTT. It yields the protein CASSIQGTGKVAFF.

The V gene is TRBV7-2, the J gene TRBJ2-2; D perhaps matches TRBD2 (6 bases). The CDR3 is made up of 16 amino acids. Germline assignment: CDR1 SGHTA and CDR2 FQGNSA. V lost 1 base to trimming and J lost 5 bases, with 14 bases between them. CDR3 loop: CASSLVEGRWTGELFF. The CDR3 DNA follows: TGTGCCAGCAGCTTAGTGGAAGGGAGGTGGACCGGGGAGCTGTTTTTT.

This clone was picked up one time. The chain is built from TRBV5-1 and TRBJ1-5, with a weak D call TRBD1 (6 bases). CDR1 is SGHRS and CDR2 is YFSETQ in the germline V gene. The length of the CDR3 is 15 residues. V shed 4 bases and J shed 2 bases, with 13 bases lying between them. DNA of the CDR3: TGCGCCAGCAGCCCAGGGGCGAATGGCAATCAGCCCCAGCATTTT. This gives the protein CASSPGANGNQPQHF.

The V and J genes are TRBV29-1 and TRBJ1-4; possible D gene TRBD1, 6 bases. This CDR3 comprises 13 residues. Germline V CDR1 and CDR2: SQVTM, ANQGSEA. The V gene lost 7 bases and the J gene lost 7 bases, with 16 bases spanning the gap. The chain's CDR3 is CSARGGKGEKLFF. The CDR3 region has the DNA TGCAGCGCCCGAGGGGGGAAGGGTGAAAAACTGTTTTTT.

The rearrangement links TRBV29-1 to TRBJ1-1, with D unresolved. This CDR3 contains 13 residues. With 7 bases removed from V and 4 bases from J, the gap between germline ends came to 16 bases. Germline CDR1 is SQVTM and CDR2 is ANQGSEA. CDR3: CSAGSGRGTEAFF. CDR3 DNA sequence: TGCAGCGCCGGGTCAGGTCGGGGCACTGAAGCTTTCTTT. Complete variable domain (other parts from reference TRBV29-1 and TRBJ1-1): SAVISQKPSRDICQRGTSLTIQCQVDSQVTMMFWYRQQPGQSLTLIATANQGSEATYESGFVIDKFPISRPNLTFSTLTVSNMSPEDSSIYLCSAGSGRGTEAFFGQGTRLTVV.

This chain joins TRBV6-5 and TRBJ1-1, with a weak D call TRBD1 (5 bases). Per the germline V gene, CDR1 is MNHEY and CDR2 is SVGAGI. The CDR3 contains 16 residues. Between the trimmed V and J ends, which lost 0 bases and 0 bases, there was a span of 11 bases. CDR3 sequence reads: CASSYSRTGLNTEAFF. DNA of the CDR3: TGTGCCAGCAGTTACTCGAGAACAGGCCTGAACACTGAAGCTTTCTTT.

The chain combines TRBV6-5 with TRBJ1-2, with a tentative D call TRBD1 (5 bases). CDR3 length: 15 amino acids. The germline CDR1 and CDR2 sequences are MNHEY and SVGAGI. Trimming took off 6 bases at V and 0 bases at J, with 14 bases between the two ends. The CDR3 region is CASRPFGGANYGYTF. As DNA, the CDR3 is TGTGCCAGCAGGCCGTTCGGGGGAGCTAACTATGGCTACACCTTC.

The CDR3 region has the DNA TGTGCCAGCACTGCAGGGAACTACGAGCAGTACTTC. Protein: CASTAGNYEQYF. J is TRBJ2-7 and V is TRBV2, with D maybe TRBD1 (5 bases). The V end lost 7 bases, the J end lost 3 bases, and 10 bases lay between the germline ends. CDR1 is SNHLY, CDR2 FYNNEI, per germline. This CDR3 has 12 residues.

The rearrangement joins TRBV19 to TRBJ1-2, with D unresolved. The CDR3 is made up of 13 amino acids. Germline CDR1 reads LNHDA; CDR2 reads SQIVND (reference sequence). The ends were cut back, 1 base at V and 8 bases at J, with 11 bases in the middle. The CDR3 is CASSIGPPRGYTF. In nucleotides, the CDR3 is TGTGCCAGTAGTATAGGCCCCCCTCGGGGCTACACCTTC.

The gene calls are TRBV9 and TRBJ1-1; D gene uncertain. This CDR3 has 13 amino acids. Germline V lookup: CDR1 SGDLS, CDR2 YYNGEE. V was trimmed by 0 bases and J by 7 bases, leaving 10 bases between them. CDR3 nucleotides: TGTGCCAGCAGCGTAGACAGCCGGGGTGAAGCTTTCTTT. Residues: CASSVDSRGEAFF.

The chain links TRBV20-1 to TRBJ2-1, with unresolved D. Trimming left V 4 bases short and J 3 bases short, with 13 bases between. Germline CDR1 and CDR2: DFQATT and SNEGSKA (reference sequence). CDR3 length equals 14 residues. The CDR3 loop reads CSAIDHTHYNEQFF. As DNA, the CDR3 is TGCAGTGCTATTGACCATACCCACTACAATGAGCAGTTCTTC.

This chain connects TRBV18 to TRBJ2-7; possible D gene TRBD2, 5 bases. Trimming removed 6 bases at V and 2 bases at J, with 17 bases between. Germline assignment: CDR1 KGHSH and CDR2 LQKENI. The CDR3 is made up of 15 amino acids. Here the CDR3 reads CASSEGRRSTYEQYF. As DNA, the CDR3 is TGTGCCAGCTCCGAGGGCCGTCGCTCAACCTACGAGCAGTACTTC. Filled out from reference TRBV18 and TRBJ2-7, the complete variable domain reads NAGVMQNPRHLVRRRGQEARLRCSPMKGHSHVYWYRQLPEEGLKFMVYLQKENIIDESGMPKERFSAEFPKEGPSILRIQQVVRGDSAAYFCASSEGRRSTYEQYFGPGTRLTVT.

CDR3 coding DNA: TGTGCCAGCAGCGTCGGAAACCAAGAGACCCAGTACTTC. This encodes CASSVGNQETQYF. This sequence joins TRBV9 and TRBJ2-5; no reliable D call. From germline, CDR1 is SGDLS and CDR2 YYNGEE. V lost 2 bases, J lost 0 bases, and 5 bases lay in between. The CDR3 consists of 13 residues.

The rearrangement joins TRBV6-5 to TRBJ1-1; D possibly corresponds to TRBD1 (6 bases). The CDR3 sequence is 13 residues long. The germline V gene has CDR1 MNHEY and CDR2 SVGAGI. The CDR3 DNA follows: TGTGAATCACAACAGGGAACGAACACTGAAGCTTTCTTT. It encodes CESQQGTNTEAFF.

This chain links TRBV5-1 with TRBJ2-5, with 12 bases lining up with TRBD2. There are 16 residues in the CDR3. CDR1 SGHRS and CDR2 YFSETQ come from the germline V gene. J lost 5 bases, V lost 0 bases, and 5 bases had no gene match. CDR3 in DNA: TGCGCCAGCAGCTTGGGACTAGCGGGAGTATTGGAGACCCAGTACTTC. It yields the protein CASSLGLAGVLETQYF.

This rearrangement joins TRBV9 to TRBJ2-2; 7 bases are shared with TRBD1. The J segment lost 4 bases and the V segment lost 3 bases, leaving 9 bases of the junction unmatched. Per the germline V gene, CDR1 is SGDLS and CDR2 is YYNGEE. The CDR3 is made up of 16 amino acids. CDR3 loop: CASSANSYRGTGELFF. For the CDR3, the DNA is TGTGCCAGCAGCGCAAACTCATACAGGGGCACCGGGGAGCTGTTTTTT.

The V gene is TRBV30, the J gene TRBJ2-7, with D possibly TRBD1 on 5 matching bases. Germline V gene data show CDR1 as GTSNPN and CDR2 as SVGIG (reference sequence). Deletions cut 4 bases from V and 0 bases from J, with 19 bases between. There are 16 residues in the CDR3. CDR3 region: CAWTHPGTGSSYEQYF. The CDR3 region has the DNA TGTGCCTGGACCCATCCGGGTACAGGTTCCTCCTACGAGCAGTACTTC.

The DNA of the CDR3 is TGTGCCAGCAGCCGAAGGGGGGCGGGGAACACTGAAGCTTTCTTT. Encoded protein: CASSRRGAGNTEAFF. This sequence joins TRBV7-9 and TRBJ1-1; D perhaps matches TRBD1 (6 bases). Trimming cost V 5 bases and J 1 base, with 14 bases left between them. This CDR3 comprises 15 residues. CDR1 and CDR2 from the germline V gene are SEHNR and FQNEAQ (reference sequence). Full variable domain (rest looked up from reference TRBV7-9 and TRBJ1-1): DTGVSQNPRHKITKRGQNVTFRCDPISEHNRLYWYRQTLGQGPEFLTYFQNEAQLEKSRLLSDRFSAERPKGSFSTLEIQRTEQGDSAMYLCASSRRGAGNTEAFFGQGTRLTVV.

The rearrangement joins TRBV20-1 to TRBJ1-1, with no clear D. Trimming took 7 bases from V and 11 from J, leaving 17 bases between them. The CDR3 sequence is 11 residues long. Germline CDR1 is DFQATT and CDR2 is SNEGSKA (reference sequence). The CDR3 sequence: CSGSQGGVAFF. Written as DNA, the CDR3 is TGCAGTGGCTCCCAAGGCGGGGTTGCTTTCTTT.

The chain combines TRBV28 with TRBJ2-7, with D perhaps assigned TRBD1 or TRBD2 (5 bases each). The CDR3 contains 12 residues. Trimming cost V 5 bases and J 6 bases, with 11 bases left between them. The germline CDR1 and CDR2 sequences are MDHEN and SYDVKM. DNA of the CDR3: TGTGCCAGCAGTCCGGGACGACTCGAGCAGTACTTC. The encoded protein is CASSPGRLEQYF.

The rearrangement uses TRBV7-9 and TRBJ2-6, with D maybe TRBD1 (5 bases). Trimming removed 10 bases at V and 1 base at J, with 8 bases between. Germline V gene data show CDR1 as SEHNR and CDR2 as FQNEAQ (reference sequence). This CDR3 contains 13 residues. CDR3 protein: CATRQSGANVLTF. CDR3 nucleotide sequence: TGTGCCACGCGACAGTCTGGGGCCAACGTCCTGACTTTC.

The rearrangement uses TRBV21-1 and TRBJ1-1; the table's D gene call, TRBD1, was not cross checked with the DNA. TRBV21-1 is a pseudogene segment. There are 14 residues in the CDR3. The CDR3 coding sequence is TGTGCCAGCCAGGGGTTCGAGGAGAACACTGAAGCTTTCTTT. Translation: CASQGFEENTEAFF.

This clone appeared a few times. This specimen includes other DNA sequences encoding the same CDR3. The chain has TRBV2 and TRBJ1-2, with D uncertain. This CDR3 has 11 amino acids. Germline values: CDR1 SNHLY, CDR2 FYNNEI. Trimming left V 6 bases short and J 5 bases short, with 7 bases between. The CDR3 sequence is CASSLSYGYTF. In nucleotides, the CDR3 is TGTGCCAGCAGCCTTTCTTATGGCTACACCTTC.

The V and J genes are TRBV6-4 and TRBJ1-1; D is perhaps TRBD1 (5 bases). V gave up 6 bases and J gave up 4 bases, with 12 bases separating them. Germline V gene sequence: CDR1 MRHNA, CDR2 SNTAGT. The CDR3 spans 13 residues. The CDR3 is CASRDRGGTEAFF. The CDR3 DNA is TGTGCCAGCAGGGACCGGGGGGGCACTGAAGCTTTCTTT.